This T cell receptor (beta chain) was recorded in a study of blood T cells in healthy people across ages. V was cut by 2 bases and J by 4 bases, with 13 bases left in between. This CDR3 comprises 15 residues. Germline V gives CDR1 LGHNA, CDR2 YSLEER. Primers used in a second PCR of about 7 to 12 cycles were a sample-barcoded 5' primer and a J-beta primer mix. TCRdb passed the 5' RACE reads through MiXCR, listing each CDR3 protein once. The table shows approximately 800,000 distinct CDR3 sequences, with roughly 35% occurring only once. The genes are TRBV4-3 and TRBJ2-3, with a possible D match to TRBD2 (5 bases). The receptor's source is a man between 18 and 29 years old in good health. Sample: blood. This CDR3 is CASSQSTGSADTQYF. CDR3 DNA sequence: TGCGCCAGCAGCCAAAGTACGGGGTCCGCAGATACGCAGTATTTT.